The source of this TCR beta chain is a study of T-cell reconstitution after alpha-beta-depleted transplantation in children. A word on this clonotype: A much larger clone lies a single base off, so this may be a read error.

Preparation of the TCRbeta library involved a method that used unique molecular identifiers. Using its own MiXCR run on the PCR reads, TCRdb lists one record per CDR3 protein. In the table there are about 240,000 distinct CDR3 sequences, more than 10% of which are singletons. CDR3 length: 15 residues. Germline V CDR1 and CDR2: SGHDT, YYEEEE. Sequences were derived from PBMCs from the stem cell graft donor, sampled from the stem cell graft. V gene TRBV5-6 combines with J gene TRBJ2-3; D is unclear. This clonotype was sampled from a human donor who donated a stem cell graft to a child with acute lymphoblastic leukemia. The CDR3 region is CASSLAGPAGDTLYF. The DNA of the CDR3 is TGTGCCAGCAGCTTGGCCGGACCCGCAGGAGATACGCTGTATTTT.